These T cell receptor beta chains were read from a single sample in a study of T cells in localized non-small cell lung cancer. Clones were sequenced by immunoSEQ multiplex PCR, and TCRdb holds only the in-frame ones, with some missing. The table has 35,000 to 45,000 clones, 88% seen once; the top ten hold roughly 2.6%. This specimen consisted of peripheral blood, obtained before any cancer treatment. The receptors come from a female donor aged 60 or older with stage I squamous cell lung carcinoma. Both conserved end residues are trimmed from each CDR3.

12	TRBJ2-1	TRBV7-8	ASSPFTRDNEQF
10	TRBJ2-1	TRBV18	ASSPQQGEQF
9	TRBJ2-3	TRBV19	ASRLGDTQY
12	TRBJ2-3	TRBV5-4	ASSSATSTDTQY
12	TRBJ2-5	TRBV11-3	ASSLGLAEETQY
14	TRBJ2-5	TRBV7-6	ASSLTSGSLQETQY
12	TRBJ1-2	TRBV7-2	ASSPDSLNYGYT
12	TRBJ2-7	TRBV9	ASSVAAGAYEQY
16	TRBJ2-7	TRBV9	ASSEGLGGQPRSYEQY
11	TRBJ1-5	TRBV7-6	ASSLRPNQPQH
11	TRBJ2-1	TRBV29-1	SVVVGVRDEQF
15	TRBJ1-2	TRBV5-1	ASSLAGGSQGMYGYT
11	TRBJ2-5	TRBV15	ATSRGPQETQY
10	TRBJ1-5	TRBV5-6	ASSLRGQPQH
12	TRBJ1-4	TRBV30	AWSLGTGGEKLF